The source of this T cell receptor (beta chain) is a study of spatial heterogeneity in lung cancer. Background on the study: More than eight raw reads, on average, carried each unique TCR and UMI combination. Notes on the study in general: In blood, ubiquitous expanded tumor TCRs appeared more at resection than follow-up.

Trimming at V came to 4 bases and at J to 8 bases, leaving 9 bases not matched to a gene. The CDR3 is 16 amino acids. Germline V gene data show CDR1 as MNHEY and CDR2 as SVGEGT. Each CDR3 protein gets one entry after TCRdb re-called the 5' RACE reads with MiXCR. Among under 13,000 distinct CDR3 sequences listed, roughly a quarter were seen once. Time point denoted: sample taken at primary tumor resection. Unsorted whole RNA from tumor, nontumor lung or frozen PBMC underwent sequencing. Donation came from some 73 patients with untreated early-stage non-small cell lung cancer. This clonotype was counted many times. Its antigen is not known.

The receptor was derived from a female donor with early-stage non-small cell lung cancer. The chain is built from TRBV6-2 or TRBV6-3 and TRBJ2-1; 12 bases are a match to TRBD1. Sequences were derived from PBMCs, sampled at surgery. The CDR3 loop is CASSLLPGQGADEQFF. The CDR3 bases are TGTGCCAGCAGTTTACTCCCGGGACAGGGGGCCGATGAGCAGTTCTTC.